The 3 T cell receptor beta chains in this list originate from one sample, sequenced in a study of blood T cells in healthy people across ages. A second PCR of roughly 7 to 11 cycles used a sample-barcoded 5' primer and a J-beta primer mix. TCRdb passed the 5' RACE reads through MiXCR, listing each CDR3 protein once. The sample lists roughly 800,000 distinct CDR3 sequences, approximately 55% occurring once. The sample comprised blood. The source of these receptors is a man older than 75 in good health.

The rearrangement joins TRBV10-3 to TRBJ1-1; a weak D match, TRBD1 (5 bases). This CDR3 comprises 13 residues. With 7 bases removed from V and 3 bases from J, the gap between germline ends came to 12 bases. Germline V CDR1 and CDR2: ENHRY, SYGVKD. The CDR3 protein is CAINRRGDTEAFF. For the CDR3, the DNA is TGTGCCATCAATCGGAGGGGTGACACTGAAGCTTTCTTT.

The genes are TRBV12-3 or TRBV12-4 and TRBJ2-5, with 11 bases fitting TRBD1. The CDR3 has 16 residues. The trim removed 7 bases at V and 2 bases at J, leaving 9 bases unmatched. This CDR3 is CASKLAGTGGQETQYF. The CDR3 DNA reads as TGTGCCAGCAAACTAGCCGGGACAGGGGGACAAGAGACCCAGTACTTC.

In DNA form, the CDR3 reads TGTGCCAGCAGTAAACTAGCGGGAGGCAGAGATACGCAGTATTTT. Its translation is CASSKLAGGRDTQYF. V gene TRBV28 combines with J gene TRBJ2-3, with TRBD2 matching over 12 bases. The J segment lost 5 bases and the V segment lost 5 bases, leaving 5 bases of the junction unmatched. This CDR3 comprises 15 residues. Germline V CDR1 and CDR2: MDHEN, SYDVKM.